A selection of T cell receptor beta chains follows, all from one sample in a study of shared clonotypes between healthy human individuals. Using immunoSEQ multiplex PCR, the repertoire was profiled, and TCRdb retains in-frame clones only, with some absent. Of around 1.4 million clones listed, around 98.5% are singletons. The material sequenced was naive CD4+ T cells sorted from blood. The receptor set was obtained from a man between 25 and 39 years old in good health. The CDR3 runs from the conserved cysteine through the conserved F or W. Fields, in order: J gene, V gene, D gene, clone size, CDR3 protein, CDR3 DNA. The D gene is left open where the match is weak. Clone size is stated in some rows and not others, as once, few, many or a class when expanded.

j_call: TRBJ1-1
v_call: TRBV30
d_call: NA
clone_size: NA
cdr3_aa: CAWSVFRAGMNTEAFF
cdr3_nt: TGTGCCTGGAGTGTATTCAGGGCAGGGATGAACACTGAAGCTTTCTTT

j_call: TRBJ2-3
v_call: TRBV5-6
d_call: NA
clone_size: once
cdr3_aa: CASSLDSIGTDTQYF
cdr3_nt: TGTGCCAGCAGCTTGGACAGTATCGGCACAGATACGCAGTATTTT

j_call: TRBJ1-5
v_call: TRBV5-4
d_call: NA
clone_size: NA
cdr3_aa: CASSSQGKPQHF
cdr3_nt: TGTGCCAGCAGCTCGCAGGGAAAGCCCCAGCATTTT

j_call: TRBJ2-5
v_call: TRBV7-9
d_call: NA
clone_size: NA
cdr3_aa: CASSLKETQYF
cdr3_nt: TGTGCCAGCAGCCTCAAAGAGACCCAGTACTTC

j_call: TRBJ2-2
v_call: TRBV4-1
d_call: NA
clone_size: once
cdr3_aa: CASSQPGNRPGELFF
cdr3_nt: TGCGCCAGCAGCCAACCAGGGAACAGACCCGGGGAGCTGTTTTTT

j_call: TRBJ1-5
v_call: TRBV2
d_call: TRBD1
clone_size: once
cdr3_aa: CASFGGGQGGSQPQHF
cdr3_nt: TGTGCCAGCTTCGGGGGGGGACAGGGCGGAAGTCAGCCCCAGCATTTT

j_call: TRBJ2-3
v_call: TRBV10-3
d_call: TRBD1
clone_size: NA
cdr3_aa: CAISVGQGITDTQYF
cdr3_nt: TGTGCCATCAGTGTTGGACAGGGGATCACAGATACGCAGTATTTT

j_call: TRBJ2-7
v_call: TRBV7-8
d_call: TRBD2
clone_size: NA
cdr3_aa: CASSLRSGGPYEQYF
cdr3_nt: TGTGCCAGCAGCTTAAGGTCGGGAGGGCCGTACGAGCAGTACTTC

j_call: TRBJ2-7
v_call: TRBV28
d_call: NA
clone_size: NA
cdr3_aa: CASMNPFSREQYF
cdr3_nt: TGTGCCAGCATGAACCCGTTCTCGCGGGAGCAGTACTTC

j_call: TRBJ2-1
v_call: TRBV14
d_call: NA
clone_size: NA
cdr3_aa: CASSRFTVFNEQFF
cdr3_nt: TGTGCCAGCAGCCGCTTTACCGTTTTTAATGAGCAGTTCTTC

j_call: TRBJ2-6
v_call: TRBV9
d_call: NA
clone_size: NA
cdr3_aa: CASSPRGAGANVLTF
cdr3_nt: TGTGCCAGCAGCCCCAGGGGGGCTGGGGCCAACGTCCTGACTTTC

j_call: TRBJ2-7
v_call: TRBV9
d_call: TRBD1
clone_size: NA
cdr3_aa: CASSRLGQGGYYEQYF
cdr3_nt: TGTGCCAGCAGCAGACTCGGACAGGGGGGATACTACGAGCAGTACTTC

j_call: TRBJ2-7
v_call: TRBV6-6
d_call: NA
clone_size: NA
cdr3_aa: CASSGRVRNSYEQYF
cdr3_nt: TGTGCCAGCAGTGGACGCGTCCGGAATTCCTACGAGCAGTACTTC

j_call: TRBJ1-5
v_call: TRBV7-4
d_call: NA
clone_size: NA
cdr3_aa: CASSYPTMDQPQHF
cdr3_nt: TGTGCCAGCAGCTATCCGACAATGGATCAGCCCCAGCATTTT

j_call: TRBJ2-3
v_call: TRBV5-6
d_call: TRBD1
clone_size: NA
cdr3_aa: CASSYPTGDHTDTQYF
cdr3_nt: TGTGCCAGCAGCTACCCGACAGGGGACCACACAGATACGCAGTATTTT

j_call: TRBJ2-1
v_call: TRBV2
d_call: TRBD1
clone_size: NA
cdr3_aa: CASSPDRAVYNEQFF
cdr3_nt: TGTGCCAGCAGCCCCGACAGGGCGGTCTACAATGAGCAGTTCTTC

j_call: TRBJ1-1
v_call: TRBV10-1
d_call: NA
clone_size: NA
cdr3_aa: CASSGQLNTEAFF
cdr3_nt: TGCGCCAGCAGTGGGCAGTTGAACACTGAAGCTTTCTTT

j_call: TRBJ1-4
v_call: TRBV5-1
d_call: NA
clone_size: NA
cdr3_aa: CASSTGRQGGNEKLFF
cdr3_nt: TGCGCCAGCAGCACCGGTCGCCAGGGTGGGAACGAAAAACTGTTTTTT

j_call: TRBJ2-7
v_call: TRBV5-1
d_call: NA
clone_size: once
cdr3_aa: CASSLVRTGPYEQYF
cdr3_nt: TGCGCCAGCAGCTTGGTACGAACTGGCCCCTACGAGCAGTACTTC

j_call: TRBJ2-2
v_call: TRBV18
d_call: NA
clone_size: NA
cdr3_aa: CASSPRPSDTGELFF
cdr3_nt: TGTGCCAGCTCACCACGTCCCAGTGACACCGGGGAGCTGTTTTTT

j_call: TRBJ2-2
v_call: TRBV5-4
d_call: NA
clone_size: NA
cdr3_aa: CASSLVTGSSNTGELFF
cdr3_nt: TGTGCCAGCAGCTTAGTCACGGGGAGTTCGAACACCGGGGAGCTGTTTTTT

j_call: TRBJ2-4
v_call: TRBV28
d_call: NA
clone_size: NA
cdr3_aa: CASSFPGVTAKNIQYF
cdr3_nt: TGTGCCAGCAGTTTTCCGGGGGTCACGGCCAAAAACATTCAGTACTTC

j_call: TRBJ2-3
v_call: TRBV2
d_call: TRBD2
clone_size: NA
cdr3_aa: CASSGKGGSSTDTQYF
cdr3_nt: TGTGCCAGCAGTGGGAAGGGCGGGAGTTCGACAGATACGCAGTATTTT

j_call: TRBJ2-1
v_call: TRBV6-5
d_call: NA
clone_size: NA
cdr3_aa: CASKLGGAYNEQFF
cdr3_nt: TGTGCCAGCAAACTAGGGGGGGCCTACAATGAGCAGTTCTTC